The rows below give T cell receptor beta chains drawn from one sample of a study of blood T cells in healthy people across ages. TCRdb reprocessed the 5' RACE reads with MiXCR, giving one entry per CDR3 protein. The repertoire holds around 990,000 distinct CDR3 sequences, with 35% to 40% as singletons. What was sequenced was blood. The source of these receptors is a man aged 18 to 30 in good health. CDR3s leave out the opening cysteine and the closing phenylalanine or tryptophan. D genes are given only for firm matches. Some rows mark clone size as missing; the rest say once, few, many or name a class of expanded clone.

size: many
length: 13
V: TRBV4-1
J: TRBJ1-2
D: .
CDR3: ASSQDRDSNYGYT

size: few
length: 12
V: TRBV29-1
J: TRBJ2-5
D: TRBD1
CDR3: SVEDGDSQETQY

size: .
length: 13
V: TRBV9
J: TRBJ2-3
D: .
CDR3: ASSGEVARGDTQY

size: .
length: 14
V: TRBV7-9
J: TRBJ2-3
D: TRBD2
CDR3: ASSPSTSGATDTQY

size: few
length: 11
V: TRBV30
J: TRBJ1-2
D: TRBD1
CDR3: AWARTGGYGYT

size: .
length: 15
V: TRBV3-1
J: TRBJ1-5
D: .
CDR3: ASSQGPPGDSNQPQH

size: .
length: 11
V: TRBV10-3
J: TRBJ2-1
D: .
CDR3: ATSEGINNEQF

size: few
length: 12
V: TRBV12-3/TRBV12-4
J: TRBJ1-5
D: .
CDR3: ASSLDGVGQPQH

size: .
length: 11
V: TRBV2
J: TRBJ1-1
D: .
CDR3: ASRMGEVTEAF

size: .
length: 12
V: TRBV12-3/TRBV12-4
J: TRBJ1-1
D: .
CDR3: ASSPSSNRVLAF

size: .
length: 9
V: TRBV5-5
J: TRBJ2-3
D: .
CDR3: ASKGSDTQY

size: .
length: 7
V: TRBV7-9
J: TRBJ1-1
D: .
CDR3: ASSRGAF

size: few
length: 13
V: TRBV7-6
J: TRBJ2-1
D: .
CDR3: ASTPGSRQYNEQF

size: .
length: 10
V: TRBV2
J: TRBJ1-2
D: .
CDR3: ATKSSHHGYT

size: .
length: 11
V: TRBV20-1
J: TRBJ2-2
D: .
CDR3: SGPGYNTGELF

size: .
length: 12
V: TRBV7-9
J: TRBJ2-2
D: .
CDR3: ASREFKGTGELF

size: .
length: 12
V: TRBV6-1
J: TRBJ1-5
D: .
CDR3: ASSDLADNQPQH

size: many
length: 10
V: TRBV2
J: TRBJ2-7
D: .
CDR3: ASSGQSYEQY

size: .
length: 11
V: TRBV27
J: TRBJ2-3
D: .
CDR3: ASSRSGADTQY